Listed here are 26 T cell receptor beta chains from one sample, sequenced in a study of blood T cell repertoires in COVID-19. Measured with immunoSEQ multiplex PCR; TCRdb has only the in-frame clones, and not every one. Of some 150,000 clones in the sample, 80% were seen once. Input material: peripheral blood. The receptors stem from a woman in her 50s with acute or convalescent COVID-19.

The rearrangement joins TRBV7-8 to TRBJ1-2; D is possibly TRBD1 (5 bases). CDR1 and CDR2 from the germline V gene are SGHVS and FQNEAQ. The CDR3 length is 13 residues. Trimming removed 5 bases at V and 8 bases at J, with 15 bases between. This CDR3 reads CASSPGTSLGYTF. The DNA for the CDR3 is TGTGCCAGCAGCCCCGGGACTTCTTTGGGCTACACCTTC.

The chain employs TRBV2 and TRBJ1-3; the match to TRBD1 covers 9 bases. The germline V gene has CDR1 SNHLY and CDR2 FYNNEI. V lost 4 bases to trimming and J lost 0 bases; unmatched junction nucleotides: 4. The CDR3 sequence is 16 residues long. CDR3 sequence reads: CASSGDRATSGNTIYF. The CDR3 nucleotides read TGTGCCAGCAGTGGGGACAGGGCGACCTCTGGAAACACCATATATTTT.

This clone was found once. This chain links TRBV3-1 (or the pseudogene TRBV3-2) with TRBJ1-1; D call uncertain. Germline V gene sequence: CDR1 LGHDT, CDR2 YNNKEL (reference sequence). The V and J ends lost 4 bases and 4 bases respectively, with 10 bases between them. CDR3 size: 13 residues. CDR3 sequence reads: CASSRLRGTEAFF. DNA for the CDR3: TGTGCCAGCAGCCGCCTCCGGGGCACTGAAGCTTTCTTT.

The genes are TRBV11-2 and TRBJ2-3; 8 nucleotides align to TRBD1. The CDR3 sequence is 15 residues long. CDR1 and CDR2 (germline): SGHAT, FQNNGV. The J segment lost 2 bases and the V segment lost 5 bases, leaving 6 bases of the junction unmatched. The CDR3 coding sequence is TGTGCCAGCAGCCAACAGGGGGTCCCCACAGATACGCAGTATTTT. Translating gives CASSQQGVPTDTQYF.

The chain joins TRBV28 to TRBJ2-1; TRBD1 or TRBD2 may be the D gene (7 bases each). CDR3 length: 15 residues. The V gene's germline CDR1 is MDHEN and CDR2 SYDVKM. V lost 10 bases, J lost 7 bases, and 23 bases lay in between. The CDR3 is CAIRGEGREMNEQFF. The CDR3 DNA follows: TGTGCCATCAGGGGGGAGGGAAGGGAGATGAATGAGCAGTTCTTC.

At least ten counts were recorded for this clone. The rearrangement uses TRBV27 and TRBJ1-5; D perhaps matches TRBD1 (6 bases). The germline CDR1 and CDR2 sequences are MNHEY and SMNVEV (reference sequence). V dropped 2 bases and J dropped 3 bases, with 20 bases sitting between them. The CDR3 is made up of 18 amino acids. The CDR3 loop is CASSLRGGGGENNQPQHF. The CDR3, as DNA: TGTGCCAGCAGTTTAAGGGGTGGGGGGGGCGAAAACAATCAGCCCCAGCATTTT.

This chain joins TRBV5-1 and TRBJ1-2, with D unresolved. The germline V and J ends were trimmed by 0 bases and 6 bases, with 9 bases remaining between them. The CDR3 extends over 13 amino acids. Germline V CDR1 and CDR2: SGHRS, YFSETQ. CDR3 bases: TGCGCCAGCAGCTTGGACGGCGGGAATGGCTACACCTTC. Translated: CASSLDGGNGYTF.

The CDR3 bases are TGTGCCGGAAGGGGACAGCATTACTACGAGCAGTACTTC. This codes for CAGRGQHYYEQYF. The chain uses TRBV30 and TRBJ2-7; 7 bases fit TRBD1. Unmatched junction bases numbered 10, after V lost 8 bases and J lost 3 bases. The CDR3 covers 13 residues. Germline CDR1 is GTSNPN and CDR2 is SVGIG (reference sequence).

The genes are TRBV3-1 (or the pseudogene TRBV3-2) and TRBJ2-3; 7 bases are a match to TRBD1. Per the germline V gene, CDR1 is LGHDT and CDR2 is YNNKEL (reference sequence). J was trimmed by 4 bases and V by 3 bases; bases with no gene match: 4. The CDR3 loop spans 14 amino acids. CDR3 DNA sequence: TGTGCCAGCAGCCATGGACAGGCGGCAGATACGCAGTATTTT. Translation: CASSHGQAADTQYF.

The CDR3 DNA follows: TGTGCCAGCAGCTTCGACAGTCCTCCTAATGAAAAACTGTTTTTT. Its protein product is CASSFDSPPNEKLFF. The V call is TRBV5-4, the J call TRBJ1-4; TRBD1 might be the D (5 bases). The CDR3 sequence is 15 residues long. V was clipped by 2 bases and J by 3 bases, with 11 bases between them. The V gene's germline CDR1 is SGHNT and CDR2 YYREEE (reference sequence).

The rearrangement links TRBV5-1 to TRBJ1-2; unclear D gene. Germline values: CDR1 SGHRS, CDR2 YFSETQ. The CDR3 covers 13 residues. V shed 4 bases and J shed 8 bases, with 15 bases lying between them. CDR3 sequence: CASSPEGQRGYTF. CDR3 sequence (DNA): TGCGCCAGCAGCCCGGAGGGTCAGCGGGGCTACACCTTC.

This chain links TRBV19 with TRBJ1-6; perhaps TRBD1 as D (5 bases). This CDR3 contains 14 residues. Between the trimmed V and J ends, which lost 3 bases and 5 bases, there was a span of 8 bases. The germline V gene has CDR1 LNHDA and CDR2 SQIVND (reference sequence). The CDR3: CASSIGGDNSPLHF. CDR3 coding DNA: TGTGCCAGTAGTATCGGGGGAGATAATTCACCCCTCCACTTT.

V and J are TRBV11-1 and TRBJ2-5; 8 nucleotides line up with TRBD1. The germline CDR1 and CDR2 sequences are SGHAT and FQDESV (reference sequence). This CDR3 spans 16 amino acids. The J segment lost 0 bases and the V segment lost 3 bases, leaving 6 bases of the junction unmatched. The CDR3 DNA reads as TGTGCCAGCAGCTTGCCGACAGGGGCGTACCAAGAGACCCAGTACTTC. Translated, it gives CASSLPTGAYQETQYF.

The chain carries TRBV29-1 and TRBJ1-2; 10 bases match TRBD1. The ends lost 7 bases at V and 6 bases at J; junction bases unmatched: 2. Germline V gene lookup returns CDR1 SQVTM and CDR2 ANQGSEA. The length of the CDR3 is 11 residues. CDR3 DNA: TGCAGCGCCGGGACAGGGGATGGCTACACCTTC. It specifies CSAGTGDGYTF.

Comment on this clone: The sample holds other DNA sequences that translate to the same CDR3. V usage is TRBV18 and J usage is TRBJ1-5; maybe TRBD1 (5 bases). This CDR3 comprises 13 residues. The V gene lost 3 bases and the J gene lost 5 bases, with 8 bases spanning the gap. Germline loops: CDR1 KGHSH, CDR2 LQKENI. Written as DNA, the CDR3 is TGTGCCAGCTCACCTTTAGGGGATCAGCCCCAGCATTTT. Its translation is CASSPLGDQPQHF.

This clone has only one observation. The rearrangement links TRBV11-3 to TRBJ2-3; 11 bases align to TRBD2. The CDR3 extends over 16 amino acids. Per the germline V gene, CDR1 is SGHNT and CDR2 is YENEEA. Trimming cost V 5 bases and J 3 bases; bases outside gene matches: 7. CDR3 sequence reads: CASSPGLAGITDTQYF. The CDR3 region has the DNA TGTGCCAGCAGCCCAGGACTAGCGGGTATTACAGATACGCAGTATTTT.

The chain couples TRBV2 to TRBJ1-1; D ambiguous. Trimming pared 10 bases from V and 0 bases from J, leaving 12 bases between. Germline values: CDR1 SNHLY, CDR2 FYNNEI. The CDR3 loop spans 13 amino acids. CDR3 DNA: TGTGCCACGCACCTGGCAATGAACACTGAAGCTTTCTTT. This sequence encodes CATHLAMNTEAFF.

The rearrangement uses TRBV5-6 and TRBJ1-1; D call uncertain. With 4 bases removed from V and 5 bases from J, the gap between germline ends came to 9 bases. The CDR3 sequence is 12 residues long. In germline, CDR1 is SGHDT, CDR2 YYEEEE. CDR3 DNA: TGTGCCAGCAGCGCCGGAGCTACTGAAGCTTTCTTT. Translated: CASSAGATEAFF.

V is TRBV9 and J is TRBJ2-1, with D possibly matching TRBD1 (5 bases). CDR3 size: 17 residues. The germline V gene has CDR1 SGDLS and CDR2 YYNGEE. Trimming removed 3 bases at V and 7 bases at J, with 23 bases between. The CDR3 region has the DNA TGTGCCAGCAGCGATTCCTTTAGGGGCGAATTTCCTAATGAGCAGTTCTTC. Translation gives CASSDSFRGEFPNEQFF.

This chain uses TRBV30 with TRBJ1-5; 8 bases are a match to TRBD1. V gave up 4 bases and J gave up 3 bases; unmatched junction bases: 5. The length of the CDR3 is 14 residues. Germline V gene data show CDR1 as GTSNPN and CDR2 as SVGIG (reference sequence). CDR3 coding DNA: TGTGCCTGGAATAGACAGGGGATCAATCAGCCCCAGCATTTT. Its protein product is CAWNRQGINQPQHF.

The chain is built from TRBV7-8 and TRBJ2-1, with 8 positions matching TRBD2. Germline CDR1 SGHVS, CDR2 FQNEAQ. V shed 3 bases, J shed 6 bases, and the junction held 7 bases outside the gene matches. The CDR3 consists of 15 residues. CDR3 sequence: CASSFGLASSNEQFF. Written as DNA, the CDR3 is TGTGCCAGCAGCTTCGGACTAGCAAGTAGCAATGAGCAGTTCTTC. Full variable domain (remainder filled in from reference TRBV7-8 and TRBJ2-1): GAGVSQSPRYKVAKRGQDVALRCDPISGHVSLFWYQQALGQGPEFLTYFQNEAQLDKSGLPSDRFFAERPEGSVSTLKIQRTQQEDSAVYLCASSFGLASSNEQFFGPGTRLTVL.

The chain has TRBV5-4 and TRBJ1-1, with 10 bases matching TRBD1. CDR1 and CDR2 (germline): SGHNT, YYREEE (reference sequence). The CDR3 has 18 residues. With V trimmed by 0 bases and J by 5 bases, 13 bases remained unmatched. CDR3: CASSLGLGQGRVGTEAFF. CDR3 nucleotides: TGTGCCAGCAGCTTGGGGTTGGGACAGGGGAGAGTGGGGACTGAAGCTTTCTTT.

The chain recombines TRBV3-1 (or the pseudogene TRBV3-2) with TRBJ2-3; 13 bases are shared with TRBD2. The CDR3 length is 16 residues. Germline CDR1 reads LGHDT; CDR2 reads YNNKEL (reference sequence). Trimming removed 3 bases from V and 6 bases from J; junction bases left unmatched: 6. The CDR3 reads CASSQGTSGARDTQYF. DNA for the CDR3: TGTGCCAGCAGCCAGGGGACTAGCGGGGCCCGGGATACGCAGTATTTT.

The chain carries TRBV4-3 and TRBJ1-2; 8 bases line up with TRBD1. CDR1 and CDR2 (germline): LGHNA, YSLEER. V was clipped by 1 base and J by 8 bases; unmatched bases: 18. The CDR3 has 18 amino acids. CDR3 coding DNA: TGCGCCAGCAGCCAAGCAGAGATAGGAACCGGACAGGGATCCGGCTACACCTTC. This codes for CASSQAEIGTGQGSGYTF.

The chain combines TRBV6-5 with TRBJ2-2, with a tentative D call TRBD2 (5 bases). The V end lost 8 bases, the J end lost 8 bases, and 18 bases lay between the germline ends. Germline loops: CDR1 MNHEY, CDR2 SVGAGI. The CDR3 contains 14 residues. The CDR3: CASGLLSGTGELFF. The CDR3 DNA reads TGTGCCAGCGGACTTCTATCGGGCACGGGGGAGCTGTTTTTT.

This clone was seen a handful of times. J is TRBJ2-7 and V is TRBV19; 7 nucleotides align to TRBD1. Germline values: CDR1 LNHDA, CDR2 SQIVND (reference sequence). This CDR3 is built from 15 residues. V was clipped by 6 bases and J by 2 bases; unmatched bases: 10. The chain's CDR3 is CASSKHRDSPYEQYF. The DNA for the CDR3 is TGTGCCAGTAGCAAGCACCGGGACAGCCCCTACGAGCAGTACTTC.